One and the same sample provided the 26 T cell receptor beta chains below, sequenced in a study of CD8 T cells in ankylosing spondylitis. The study, taken as a whole, reports: A TCR beta motif of 7 to 9 highly homologous variants seemed to mark ankylosing spondylitis blood.

These receptors have no identified antigens. TCRdb reprocessed the 5' RACE reads via MiXCR and lists one record per CDR3 protein. The sample has 700,000 to 850,000 distinct CDR3 sequences, 12% seen once; the top ten hold roughly 0.51%. Input material: blood, either unsorted or a sorted T cell fraction (not recorded which). The origin of the receptors is a male donor with ankylosing spondylitis.

This clonotype was seen many times. J is TRBJ1-4 and V is TRBV12-3 or TRBV12-4, with 9 bases lining up with TRBD1. V lost 1 base, J lost 10 bases, and 4 bases stayed unmatched. The CDR3 has 14 amino acids. The CDR3 here is CASSLGGQGGKLFF. DNA of the CDR3: TGTGCCAGCAGTTTAGGGGGACAGGGTGGAAAACTGTTTTTT.

The chain couples TRBV19 to TRBJ2-2, with no clear D. The length of the CDR3 is 14 residues. Trimming pared 5 bases from V and 3 bases from J, leaving 10 bases between. CDR1 is LNHDA and CDR2 is SQIVND in the germline V gene (reference sequence). CDR3 nucleotide sequence: TGTGCCAGTAGTTTGGAACAGTACACCGGGGAGCTGTTTTTT. Encoded protein: CASSLEQYTGELFF.

The V and J genes are TRBV7-9 and TRBJ1-1; D remains unclear. The CDR3 has 17 residues. Germline loops: CDR1 SEHNR, CDR2 FQNEAQ (reference sequence). Trimming removed 2 bases from V and 0 bases from J, with 16 bases in between. The CDR3 DNA reads TGTGCCAGCAGCTTATCCCTAGGGTCGGGCCTGAACACTGAAGCTTTCTTT. The encoded protein is CASSLSLGSGLNTEAFF. Drawing the rest from reference TRBV7-9 and TRBJ1-1, the complete variable domain is DTGVSQNPRHKITKRGQNVTFRCDPISEHNRLYWYRQTLGQGPEFLTYFQNEAQLEKSRLLSDRFSAERPKGSFSTLEIQRTEQGDSAMYLCASSLSLGSGLNTEAFFGQGTRLTVV.

In its sample, this clonotype was seen a few times. This chain joins TRBV12-3 or TRBV12-4 and TRBJ1-6; TRBD1 is a possible D gene (5 bases). The V end lost 4 bases, the J end lost 10 bases, and 14 bases lay between the germline ends. This CDR3 has 14 amino acids. CDR3 amino acids: CASSWALRGSPLHF. DNA for the CDR3: TGTGCCAGCAGTTGGGCCCTGCGGGGCTCACCCCTCCACTTT.

The V call is TRBV20-1, the J call TRBJ2-3, with 10 bases matching TRBD2. CDR1 is DFQATT, CDR2 SNEGSKA, per germline (reference sequence). The CDR3 sequence is 14 residues long. With 5 bases clipped from V and 4 bases from J, the junction kept 6 bases outside the gene matches. CDR3 loop: CSALSGRAADTQYF. The CDR3 DNA sequence: TGCAGTGCTTTAAGCGGGAGGGCAGCAGATACGCAGTATTTT.

This clonotype was seen ten or more times. V gene TRBV9 combines with J gene TRBJ1-5, with D possibly TRBD1 on 5 matching bases. Trimming removed 3 bases from V and 6 bases from J, with 10 bases in between. The CDR3 is 13 amino acids. Germline V CDR1 and CDR2: SGDLS, YYNGEE. The DNA for the CDR3 is TGTGCCAGCAGCGGGGGGGGAGGTCAGCCCCAGCATTTT. This gives the protein CASSGGGGQPQHF.

This clonotype was seen only a few times. The chain has TRBV5-1 and TRBJ1-1; 8 bases fit TRBD1. J gave up 4 bases and V 4 bases, and 6 bases lay outside the gene matches. This CDR3 comprises 14 residues. From germline, CDR1 is SGHRS and CDR2 YFSETQ. CDR3 sequence: CASSIGQGGTEAFF. The CDR3 nucleotides read TGCGCCAGCAGCATAGGACAGGGAGGCACTGAAGCTTTCTTT.

Many counts were recorded for this clonotype. V is TRBV7-8 and J is TRBJ2-1, with D hard to call. The V and J ends lost 4 bases and 3 bases respectively, with 10 bases between them. This CDR3 has 14 amino acids. Germline CDR1 SGHVS, CDR2 FQNEAQ. The CDR3 here is CASSSRVVYNEQFF. In DNA, the CDR3 is TGTGCCAGCAGCTCCCGGGTCGTCTACAATGAGCAGTTCTTC. The whole variable domain, remainder taken from reference TRBV7-8 and TRBJ2-1, is GAGVSQSPRYKVAKRGQDVALRCDPISGHVSLFWYQQALGQGPEFLTYFQNEAQLDKSGLPSDRFFAERPEGSVSTLKIQRTQQEDSAVYLCASSSRVVYNEQFFGPGTRLTVL.

This clonotype has a count of ten or more. The rearrangement uses TRBV7-2 and TRBJ1-5; TRBD1 might be the D (5 bases). V lost 7 bases and J lost 3, with 16 bases in between. The CDR3 has 15 amino acids. Germline CDR1 and CDR2: SGHTA and FQGNSA. CDR3 DNA sequence: TGTGCCAGCACCCTTAGAGCAGGGTTCAATCAGCCCCAGCATTTT. As protein: CASTLRAGFNQPQHF.

This clonotype was picked up a small number of times. The chain carries TRBV12-3 or TRBV12-4 and TRBJ1-6; TRBD1 aligns across 8 bases. With V trimmed by 3 bases and J by 9 bases, 7 bases remained unmatched. The CDR3 covers 15 residues. CDR3: CASSLARQGSSPLHF. CDR3 nucleotides: TGTGCCAGCAGTTTGGCGAGACAGGGGAGTTCACCCCTCCACTTT.

The rearrangement joins TRBV11-2 to TRBJ1-1, with 11 bases fitting TRBD1. CDR1 and CDR2 from the germline V gene are SGHAT and FQNNGV. Trimming took 4 bases from V and 11 from J; bases not matched to a gene: 6. CDR3 length: 13 amino acids. The CDR3 here is CASSSLDRGPAFF. The CDR3 coding sequence is TGTGCCAGCAGCTCGCTGGACAGGGGGCCGGCTTTCTTT.

In its sample, this clonotype was seen a few times. The gene calls are TRBV7-9 and TRBJ2-1; 12 nucleotides agree with TRBD1. Unmatched junction bases numbered 11, after V lost 2 bases and J lost 12 bases. The length of the CDR3 is 16 residues. Germline V gene sequence: CDR1 SEHNR, CDR2 FQNEAQ (reference sequence). The CDR3 DNA sequence: TGTGCCAGCAGCTTAATCGGGACAGGGGGCGAACCGGGGCAGTTCTTC. This translates into CASSLIGTGGEPGQFF.

This clonotype has a handful of counts. This sequence joins TRBV20-1 and TRBJ2-2; unclear D gene. V lost 0 bases and J lost 5, with 16 bases in between. The CDR3 totals 16 residues. Germline loops: CDR1 DFQATT, CDR2 SNEGSKA (reference sequence). DNA of the CDR3: TGCAGTGCTAGAGAGTCGACGGCTAGGACGACCGGGGAGCTGTTTTTT. Translated, it gives CSARESTARTTGELFF.

The chain has TRBV5-1 and TRBJ1-2; D gene ambiguous. Trimming took 5 bases from V and 4 from J, leaving 15 bases between them. The CDR3 contains 14 residues. Germline values: CDR1 SGHRS, CDR2 YFSETQ. The CDR3 spells CASSFEMGAYGYTF. CDR3 nucleotide sequence: TGCGCCAGCAGTTTTGAAATGGGAGCCTATGGCTACACCTTC.

This chain links TRBV20-1 with TRBJ1-6; D uncertain. The CDR3 has 12 amino acids. From germline, CDR1 is DFQATT and CDR2 SNEGSKA (reference sequence). Trimming removed 6 bases from V and 10 bases from J, with 13 bases in between. CDR3 bases: TGCAGTGCGGGCACGGATGGATCACCCCTCCACTTT. Amino acid sequence: CSAGTDGSPLHF.

The chain combines TRBV12-3 or TRBV12-4 with TRBJ1-1; 7 bases align to TRBD1. The CDR3 contains 14 residues. V lost 6 bases to trimming and J lost 2 bases; unmatched junction nucleotides: 6. DNA of the CDR3: TGTGCCAGCAGATCACGACAGGGTAACACTGAAGCTTTCTTT. Translated: CASRSRQGNTEAFF.

The chain is built from TRBV11-2 and TRBJ2-3; 8 bases match TRBD1. V gave up 1 base and J gave up 5 bases; unmatched junction bases: 8. The CDR3 sequence is 16 residues long. Per the germline V gene, CDR1 is SGHAT and CDR2 is FQNNGV. The CDR3 loop is CASSLGDRYGGDTQYF. CDR3 bases: TGTGCCAGCAGCTTAGGGGACAGGTACGGCGGAGATACGCAGTATTTT.

The chain employs TRBV10-3 and TRBJ2-3, with 8 bases fitting TRBD1. This CDR3 spans 16 amino acids. J gave up 0 bases and V 2 bases, and 4 bases lay outside the gene matches. Germline CDR1 and CDR2: ENHRY and SYGVKD. DNA for the CDR3: TGTGCCATCAGTGAGGGGACAGGAGCTAGCACAGATACGCAGTATTTT. Its protein product is CAISEGTGASTDTQYF.

This clonotype was found many times. This chain connects TRBV20-1 to TRBJ1-4; D may be TRBD1 (5 bases). V was pared by 3 bases and J by 7 bases, with 15 bases between. The CDR3 sequence is 14 residues long. The V gene's germline CDR1 is DFQATT and CDR2 SNEGSKA (reference sequence). CDR3 nucleotides: TGCAGTGCTAGTTCGGGGACCCTTCGTGAAAAACTGTTTTTT. Its translation is CSASSGTLREKLFF.

V and J are TRBV7-2 and TRBJ2-7; D possibly corresponds to TRBD1 (5 bases). Germline V gene sequence: CDR1 SGHTA, CDR2 FQGNSA. V was shortened by 3 bases and J by 6 bases, with 9 bases between the two germline ends. This CDR3 region has 12 residues. In nucleotides, the CDR3 is TGTGCCAGCAGCTTCCAGGGCAGCGAGCAGTACTTC. Translated: CASSFQGSEQYF.

This clonotype was picked up a small number of times. The chain recombines TRBV5-1 with TRBJ2-1; D not resolved. V was trimmed by 6 bases and J by 0 bases, leaving 13 bases between them. CDR1 is SGHRS and CDR2 is YFSETQ in the germline V gene. The CDR3 covers 15 residues. CDR3 sequence: CASTYRDISYNEQFF. The CDR3 DNA reads as TGCGCCAGCACCTATAGGGATATCTCCTACAATGAGCAGTTCTTC.

The rearrangement uses TRBV4-3 and TRBJ1-4; TRBD1 aligns across 7 bases. Trimming at V came to 1 base and at J to 4 bases, leaving 6 bases not matched to a gene. This CDR3 comprises 16 residues. CDR1 LGHNA and CDR2 YSLEER come from the germline V gene. CDR3 DNA: TGCGCCAGCAGCCAAGTCGCGGGACAGAGTAATGAAAAACTGTTTTTT. Translation gives CASSQVAGQSNEKLFF.

In its sample, this clonotype was seen a few times. The V and J genes are TRBV6-1 and TRBJ2-7, with a possible D match to TRBD2 (6 bases). Germline V gives CDR1 MNHNS, CDR2 SASEGT. The CDR3 has 13 residues. Trimming removed 7 bases from V and 6 bases from J, with 16 bases in between. The CDR3: CASNGGLVSEQYF. For the CDR3, the DNA is TGTGCCAGCAACGGGGGTTTGGTCTCCGAGCAGTACTTC.

This chain links TRBV28 with TRBJ2-3, with unresolved D. Germline CDR1 is MDHEN and CDR2 is SYDVKM. Trimming shortened V by 6 bases and J by 1 base, and 17 bases separated the two germline ends. The CDR3 sequence is 16 residues long. CDR3 sequence: CASSLTVRPRTDTQYF. The CDR3 nucleotides are TGTGCCAGCAGCCTAACCGTAAGGCCCCGCACAGATACGCAGTATTTT.

The sample holds a few counts of this clonotype. V gene TRBV4-2 combines with J gene TRBJ2-7; TRBD2 matches 11 bases. The junction had 12 bases not matched to a gene; V was cut back by 4 bases and J by 1 base. The germline V gene encodes CDR1 LGHNA and CDR2 YNFKEQ. This CDR3 is built from 18 residues. CDR3 amino acids: CASSPDTGTSGDSYEQYF. The CDR3 nucleotides read TGTGCCAGCAGCCCAGACACCGGGACTAGCGGCGATTCCTACGAGCAGTACTTC.

The chain recombines TRBV20-1 with TRBJ2-1; D is undetermined. The CDR3 totals 16 residues. Trimming pared 3 bases from V and 0 bases from J, leaving 15 bases between. Germline CDR1 is DFQATT and CDR2 is SNEGSKA (reference sequence). In nucleotides, the CDR3 is TGCAGTGCTAGCCCGCTCAGTGCTCCCTCCTACAATGAGCAGTTCTTC. Amino acid sequence: CSASPLSAPSYNEQFF.